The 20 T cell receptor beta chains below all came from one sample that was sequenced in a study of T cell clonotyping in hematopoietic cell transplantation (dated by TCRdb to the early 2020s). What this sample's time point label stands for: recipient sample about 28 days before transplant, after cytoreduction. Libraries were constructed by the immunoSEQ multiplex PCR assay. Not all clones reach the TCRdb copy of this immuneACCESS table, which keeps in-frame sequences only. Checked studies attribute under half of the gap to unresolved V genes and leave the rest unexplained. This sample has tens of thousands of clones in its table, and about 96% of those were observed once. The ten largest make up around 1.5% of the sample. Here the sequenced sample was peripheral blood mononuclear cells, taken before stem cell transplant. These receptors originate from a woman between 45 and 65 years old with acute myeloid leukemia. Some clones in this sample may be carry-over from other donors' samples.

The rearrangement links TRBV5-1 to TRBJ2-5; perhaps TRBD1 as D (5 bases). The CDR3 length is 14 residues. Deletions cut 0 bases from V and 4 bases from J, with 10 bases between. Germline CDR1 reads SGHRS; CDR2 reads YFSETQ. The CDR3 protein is CASSLGNRGETQYF. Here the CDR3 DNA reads TGCGCCAGCAGCTTGGGGAATAGGGGAGAGACCCAGTACTTC. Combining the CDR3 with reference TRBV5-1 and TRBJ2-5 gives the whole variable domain KAGVTQTPRYLIKTRGQQVTLSCSPISGHRSVSWYQQTPGQGLQFLFEYFSETQRNKGNFPGRFSGRQFSNSRSEMNVSTLELGDSALYLCASSLGNRGETQYFGPGTRLLVL.

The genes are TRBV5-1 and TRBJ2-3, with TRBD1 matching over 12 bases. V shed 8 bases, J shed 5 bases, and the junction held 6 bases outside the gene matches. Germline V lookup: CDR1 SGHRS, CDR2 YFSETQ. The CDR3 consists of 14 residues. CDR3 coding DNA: TGCGCCAGTTTAGGGACAGGGGGCGGAGATACGCAGTATTTT. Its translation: CASLGTGGGDTQYF.

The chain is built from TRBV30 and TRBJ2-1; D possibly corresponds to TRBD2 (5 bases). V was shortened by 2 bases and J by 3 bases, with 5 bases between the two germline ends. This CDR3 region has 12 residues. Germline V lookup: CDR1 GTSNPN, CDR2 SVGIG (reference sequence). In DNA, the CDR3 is TGTGCCTGGAGTCGGGGCTACAATGAGCAGTTCTTC. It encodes CAWSRGYNEQFF.

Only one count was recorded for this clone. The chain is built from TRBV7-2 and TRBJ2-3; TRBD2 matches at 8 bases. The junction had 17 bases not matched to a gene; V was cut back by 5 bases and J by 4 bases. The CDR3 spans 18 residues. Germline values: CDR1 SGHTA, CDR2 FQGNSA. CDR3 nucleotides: TGTGCCAGCAGCGCCAGTGTGGGGCGGGGGGACATATCAGATACGCAGTATTTT. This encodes CASSASVGRGDISDTQYF.

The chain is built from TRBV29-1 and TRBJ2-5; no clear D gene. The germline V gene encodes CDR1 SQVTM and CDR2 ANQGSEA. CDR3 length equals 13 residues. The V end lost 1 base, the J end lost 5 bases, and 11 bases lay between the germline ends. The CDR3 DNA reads TGCAGCGTTGAAGGGACGGTGAGGGAGACCCAGTACTTC. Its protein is CSVEGTVRETQYF. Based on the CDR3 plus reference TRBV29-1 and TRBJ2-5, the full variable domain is SAVISQKPSRDICQRGTSLTIQCQVDSQVTMMFWYRQQPGQSLTLIATANQGSEATYESGFVIDKFPISRPNLTFSTLTVSNMSPEDSSIYLCSVEGTVRETQYFGPGTRLLVL.

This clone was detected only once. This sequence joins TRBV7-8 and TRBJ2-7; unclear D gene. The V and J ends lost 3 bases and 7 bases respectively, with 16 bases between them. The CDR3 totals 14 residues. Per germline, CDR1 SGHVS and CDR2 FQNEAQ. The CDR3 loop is CASSFRSGTPEQYF. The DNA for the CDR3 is TGTGCCAGCAGCTTTCGGTCGGGCACCCCGGAGCAGTACTTC.

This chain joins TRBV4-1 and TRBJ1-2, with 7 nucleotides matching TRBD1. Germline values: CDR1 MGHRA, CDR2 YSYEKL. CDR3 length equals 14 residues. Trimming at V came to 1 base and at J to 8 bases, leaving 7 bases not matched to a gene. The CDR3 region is CASSQVDRAQGYTF. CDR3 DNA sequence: TGCGCCAGCAGCCAAGTCGACAGGGCTCAGGGCTACACCTTC.

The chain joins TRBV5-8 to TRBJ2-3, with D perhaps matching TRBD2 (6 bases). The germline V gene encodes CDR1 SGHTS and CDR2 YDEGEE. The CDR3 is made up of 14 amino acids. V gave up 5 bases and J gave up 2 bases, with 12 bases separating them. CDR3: CASRRGLSTDTQYF. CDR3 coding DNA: TGTGCCAGCAGGCGGGGACTGTCCACAGATACGCAGTATTTT. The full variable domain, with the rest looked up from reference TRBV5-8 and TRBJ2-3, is EAGVTQSPTHLIKTRGQQATLRCSPISGHTSVYWYQQALGLGLQFLLWYDEGEERNRGNFPPRFSGRQFPNYSSELNVNALELEDSALYLCASRRGLSTDTQYFGPGTRLTVL.

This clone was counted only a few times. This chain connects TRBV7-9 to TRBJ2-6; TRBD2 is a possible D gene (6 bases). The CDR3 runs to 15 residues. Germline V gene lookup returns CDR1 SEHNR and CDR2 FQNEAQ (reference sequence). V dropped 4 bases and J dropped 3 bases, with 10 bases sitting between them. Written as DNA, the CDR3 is TGTGCCAGCAGCTCCGGGACTTTTGGGGCCAACGTCCTGACTTTC. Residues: CASSSGTFGANVLTF.

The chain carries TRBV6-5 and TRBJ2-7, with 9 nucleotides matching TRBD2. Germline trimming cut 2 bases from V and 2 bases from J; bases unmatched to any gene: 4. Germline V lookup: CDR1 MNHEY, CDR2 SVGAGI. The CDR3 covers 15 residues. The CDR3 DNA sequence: TGTGCCAGCAGTTACAGGGCTAGCGGGACCTACGAGCAGTACTTC. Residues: CASSYRASGTYEQYF.

This chain's CDR3 is CAWSVGGRGEQYF. Written as DNA, the CDR3 is TGTGCCTGGAGTGTGGGGGGGCGTGGGGAGCAGTACTTC. This chain links TRBV30 with TRBJ2-7; tentative D call: TRBD2 (7 bases). Germline CDR1 GTSNPN, CDR2 SVGIG (reference sequence). This CDR3 is 13 amino acids long. Deletions cut 0 bases from V and 7 bases from J, with 13 bases between.

The CDR3 loop is CASSYNPYSNQPQHF. The CDR3 nucleotides read TGTGCCAGCAGTTACAACCCATATAGCAATCAGCCCCAGCATTTT. The V and J genes are TRBV6-6 and TRBJ1-5, with no clear D. Germline lookup yields CDR1 MNHNY and CDR2 SVGAGI (reference sequence). Trimming took 2 bases from V and 0 from J, leaving 8 bases between them. This CDR3 comprises 15 residues.

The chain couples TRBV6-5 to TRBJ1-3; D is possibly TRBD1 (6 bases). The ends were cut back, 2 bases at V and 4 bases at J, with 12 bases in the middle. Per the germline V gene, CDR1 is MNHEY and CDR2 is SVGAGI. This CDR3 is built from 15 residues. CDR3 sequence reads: CASSYGQYGGNTIYF. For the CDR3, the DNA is TGTGCCAGCAGTTACGGACAGTACGGAGGAAACACCATATATTTT.

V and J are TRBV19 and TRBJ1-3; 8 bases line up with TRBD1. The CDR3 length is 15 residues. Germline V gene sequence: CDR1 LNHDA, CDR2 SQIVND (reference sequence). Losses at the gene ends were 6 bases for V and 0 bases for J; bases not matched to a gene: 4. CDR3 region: CASRPTGGSGNTIYF. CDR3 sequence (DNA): TGTGCCAGTAGACCCACAGGGGGCTCTGGAAACACCATATATTTT. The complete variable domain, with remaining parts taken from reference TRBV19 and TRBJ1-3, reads DGGITQSPKYLFRKEGQNVTLSCEQNLNHDAMYWYRQDPGQGLRLIYYSQIVNDFQKGDIAEGYSVSREKKESFPLTVTSAQKNPTAFYLCASRPTGGSGNTIYFGEGSWLTVV.

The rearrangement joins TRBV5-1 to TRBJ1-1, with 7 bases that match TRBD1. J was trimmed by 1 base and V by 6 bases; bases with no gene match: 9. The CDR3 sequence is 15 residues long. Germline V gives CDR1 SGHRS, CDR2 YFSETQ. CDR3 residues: CASTPTGSGNTEAFF. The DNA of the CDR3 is TGCGCCAGCACCCCGACAGGGAGTGGGAACACTGAAGCTTTCTTT.

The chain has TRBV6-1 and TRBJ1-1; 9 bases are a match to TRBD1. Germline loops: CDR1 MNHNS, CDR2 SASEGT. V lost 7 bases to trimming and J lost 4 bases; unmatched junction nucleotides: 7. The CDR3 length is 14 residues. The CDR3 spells CASIRTGAGTEAFF. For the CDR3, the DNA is TGTGCCAGCATCCGGACAGGGGCTGGCACTGAAGCTTTCTTT.

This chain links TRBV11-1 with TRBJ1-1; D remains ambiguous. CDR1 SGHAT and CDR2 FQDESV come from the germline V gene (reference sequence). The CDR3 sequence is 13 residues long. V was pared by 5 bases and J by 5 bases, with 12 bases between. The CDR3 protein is CASSLSPFTEAFF. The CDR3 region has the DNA TGTGCCAGCAGCCTCTCCCCTTTTACTGAAGCTTTCTTT.

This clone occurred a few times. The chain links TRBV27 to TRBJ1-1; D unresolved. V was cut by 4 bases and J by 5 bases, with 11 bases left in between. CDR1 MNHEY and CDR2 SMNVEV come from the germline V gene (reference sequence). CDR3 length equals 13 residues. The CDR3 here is CASSWYAGTEAFF. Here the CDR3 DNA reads TGTGCCAGCAGTTGGTACGCGGGAACTGAAGCTTTCTTT.

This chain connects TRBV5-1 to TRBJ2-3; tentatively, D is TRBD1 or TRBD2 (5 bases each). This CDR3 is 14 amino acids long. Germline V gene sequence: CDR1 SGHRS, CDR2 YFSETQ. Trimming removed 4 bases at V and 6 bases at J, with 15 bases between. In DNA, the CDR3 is TGCGCCAGCAGCCCGGGACGTCAGGATGATACGCAGTATTTT. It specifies CASSPGRQDDTQYF.

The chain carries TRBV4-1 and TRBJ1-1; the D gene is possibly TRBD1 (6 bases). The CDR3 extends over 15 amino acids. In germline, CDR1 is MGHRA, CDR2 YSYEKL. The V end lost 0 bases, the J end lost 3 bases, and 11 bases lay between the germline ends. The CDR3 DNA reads TGCGCCAGCAGCCAAGAAAAGGGACACCACACTGAAGCTTTCTTT. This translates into CASSQEKGHHTEAFF.